This T cell receptor (beta chain) was documented in a study of blood T cell repertoires in COVID-19. The wider study: T cells, B-cell-depleted T cells, or PBMCs provided the cDNA or gDNA that served as material.

Those enrolled, adults aged about 18 to 95 years, came from about two dozen US areas. The CDR3 has 13 amino acids. The V gene lost 4 bases and the J gene lost 4 bases, with 10 bases spanning the gap. From germline, CDR1 is SQVTM and CDR2 ANQGSEA. Per the study methods: Nucleated cell counts were estimated from reference gene primer amplification. Method: immunoSEQ multiplex PCR; TCRdb's copy keeps in-frame clones and lacks some. Clone size and V and J calls were adopted from that table, with D and trimming inferred from the DNA. The sample records around 360,000 clones, 80% to 90% being singletons. The receptor comes from a man aged 35 to 55 in a cohort exposed to, infected with or recovered from COVID-19 (not recorded which). The sequencing sample was made of PBMCs or T cells enriched from blood (not recorded which). The V and J genes are TRBV29-1 and TRBJ1-4; D may be TRBD1 (6 bases). CDR3 DNA sequence: TGCAGCGTTGCGACGGACAGTAATGAAAAACTGTTTTTT. Translation: CSVATDSNEKLFF. Supplemented by reference TRBV29-1 and TRBJ1-4, the full variable domain reads SAVISQKPSRDICQRGTSLTIQCQVDSQVTMMFWYRQQPGQSLTLIATANQGSEATYESGFVIDKFPISRPNLTFSTLTVSNMSPEDSSIYLCSVATDSNEKLFFGSGTQLSVL.